One sample yielded the 29 T cell receptor beta chains listed below, sequenced in a study of blood T cell repertoires in COVID-19. TCRdb's table, derived via immunoSEQ multiplex PCR, lists solely in-frame clones and lacks some. The repertoire includes under 250,000 clones, roughly nine tenths of them detected once, and roughly a tenth sits in the top ten. Sequencing was performed on PBMCs or T cells enriched from blood (not recorded which). These receptors were obtained from a man aged 25 to 40 who had recovered from COVID-19.

The rearrangement uses TRBV6-4 and TRBJ2-2, with TRBD2 as a possible D gene (5 bases). Germline V CDR1 and CDR2: MRHNA, SNTAGT. V was shortened by 6 bases and J by 7 bases, with 9 bases between the two germline ends. The CDR3 is 12 residues long. CDR3 in amino acids: CASRRADGELFF. Here the CDR3 DNA reads TGTGCCAGCAGGCGGGCCGACGGGGAGCTGTTTTTT.

This chain uses TRBV7-8 with TRBJ1-5; no clear D. Germline V CDR1 and CDR2: SGHVS, FQNEAQ. CDR3 length equals 13 residues. Between the trimmed V and J ends, which lost 4 bases and 5 bases, there was a span of 9 bases. The CDR3 DNA follows: TGTGCCAGCAGCTCAAGGAGCGATCAGCCCCAGCATTTT. Translated: CASSSRSDQPQHF.

The rearrangement links TRBV7-8 to TRBJ2-2; 7 bases align to TRBD2. Germline V gene sequence: CDR1 SGHVS, CDR2 FQNEAQ. The junction had 10 bases not matched to a gene; V was cut back by 5 bases and J by 7 bases. The CDR3 contains 15 residues. As DNA, the CDR3 is TGTGCCAGCAGCCTAAAACGAACGGGAGGCGGGGAGCTGTTTTTT. The encoded protein is CASSLKRTGGGELFF.

The chain is built from TRBV7-2 and TRBJ1-2, with a tentative D call TRBD1 (5 bases). Trimming shortened V by 5 bases and J by 7 bases, and 23 bases separated the two germline ends. The CDR3 spans 16 residues. CDR1 is SGHTA, CDR2 FQGNSA, per germline. The CDR3 DNA reads TGTGCCAGCAGCCAGGGAGGCGGGCCGGAATTGGGTGGCTACACCTTC. Protein product: CASSQGGGPELGGYTF.

The rearrangement uses TRBV28 and TRBJ1-5; no reliable D call. Germline loops: CDR1 MDHEN, CDR2 SYDVKM. The CDR3 runs 15 residues. Trimming stripped 3 bases from V and 0 bases from J, with 9 bases between. The CDR3 DNA reads as TGTGCCAGCAGTTTCGCCACTTATAGCAATCAGCCCCAGCATTTT. It yields the protein CASSFATYSNQPQHF.

This clone was seen a single time. The rearrangement links TRBV18 to TRBJ1-1; TRBD1 matches at 8 bases. With V trimmed by 2 bases and J by 1 base, 3 bases remained unmatched. This CDR3 comprises 15 residues. Germline values: CDR1 KGHSH, CDR2 LQKENI. The CDR3 DNA reads TGTGCCAGCTCACCAATAGGACAGGGGAACACTGAAGCTTTCTTT. Translated: CASSPIGQGNTEAFF. Full variable domain (remainder filled in from reference TRBV18 and TRBJ1-1): NAGVMQNPRHLVRRRGQEARLRCSPMKGHSHVYWYRQLPEEGLKFMVYLQKENIIDESGMPKERFSAEFPKEGPSILRIQQVVRGDSAAYFCASSPIGQGNTEAFFGQGTRLTVV.

This chain links TRBV19 with TRBJ2-6, with D uncertain. The V end lost 3 bases, the J end lost 0 bases, and 6 bases lay between the germline ends. This CDR3 region has 15 residues. From germline, CDR1 is LNHDA and CDR2 SQIVND (reference sequence). CDR3 in amino acids: CASSMSVSGANVLTF. The CDR3, as DNA: TGTGCCAGTAGTATGTCTGTCTCTGGGGCCAACGTCCTGACTTTC.

Comment on this clone: The junction shows a germline mismatch at one end, possibly a read error. The genes are TRBV7-4 and TRBJ1-5; the D gene is possibly TRBD1 (6 bases). The CDR3 is made up of 17 amino acids. Germline assignment: CDR1 SGHVT and CDR2 SQSDAQ. DNA of the CDR3: TGCCCCAGCCCCCACGCATACGGGGGGGGCAGCAATCAGCCCCAGCATTTT. This gives the protein CPSPHAYGGGSNQPQHF.

The V and J genes are TRBV3-1 (or the pseudogene TRBV3-2) and TRBJ2-7, with a weak D call TRBD2 (6 bases). Germline V gene lookup returns CDR1 LGHDT and CDR2 YNNKEL (reference sequence). V shed 4 bases and J shed 7 bases, with 17 bases lying between them. This CDR3 has 14 residues. CDR3 residues: CASSLAGVGREQYF. DNA of the CDR3: TGTGCCAGCAGCCTCGCAGGCGTGGGGAGGGAGCAGTACTTC.

The chain carries TRBV6-5 and TRBJ1-1; D remains ambiguous. Germline lookup yields CDR1 MNHEY and CDR2 SVGAGI. V dropped 4 bases and J dropped 7 bases, with 10 bases sitting between them. The CDR3 is 12 amino acids. The CDR3 region is CASSSPRSEAFF. In nucleotides, the CDR3 is TGTGCCAGCAGTTCCCCGCGAAGTGAAGCTTTCTTT.

The chain combines TRBV12-3 or TRBV12-4 with TRBJ1-5, with no clear D. This CDR3 is 13 amino acids long. V gave up 3 bases and J gave up 2 bases, with 5 bases separating them. CDR3 sequence (DNA): TGTGCCAGCAGTTTGGAGCGCAATCAGCCCCAGCATTTT. This codes for CASSLERNQPQHF.

The rearrangement uses TRBV2 and TRBJ2-7, with a possible D match to TRBD1 (6 bases). This CDR3 region has 14 residues. Germline assignment: CDR1 SNHLY and CDR2 FYNNEI. The V end lost 6 bases, the J end lost 0 bases, and 12 bases lay between the germline ends. This chain's CDR3 is CASRGQSSSYEQYF. As DNA, the CDR3 is TGTGCCAGCAGAGGACAGTCTAGCTCCTACGAGCAGTACTTC.

V and J are TRBV3-1 (or the pseudogene TRBV3-2) and TRBJ2-7, with 9 positions matching TRBD2. Germline values: CDR1 LGHDT, CDR2 YNNKEL (reference sequence). J lost 4 bases, V lost 3 bases, and 4 bases had no gene match. The CDR3 has 14 amino acids. Here the CDR3 DNA reads TGTGCCAGCAGCCATCTAGCGGGAACGTACGAGCAGTACTTC. As protein: CASSHLAGTYEQYF.

Written as DNA, the CDR3 is TGTGCCAGCAGCCCACGACTAGGCAATGAGCAGTTCTTC. Translation: CASSPRLGNEQFF. The chain carries TRBV7-9 and TRBJ2-1; perhaps TRBD2 as D (6 bases). Germline assignment: CDR1 SEHNR and CDR2 FQNEAQ (reference sequence). This CDR3 spans 13 amino acids. V lost 5 bases and J lost 6, with 11 bases in between.

This clone was seen only a few times. The rearrangement joins TRBV5-1 to TRBJ1-2; TRBD1 aligns across 10 bases. The CDR3 sequence is 17 residues long. Germline V lookup: CDR1 SGHRS, CDR2 YFSETQ. V dropped 3 bases and J dropped 4; count of bases not matched to a gene: 12. CDR3 DNA sequence: TGCGCCAGCAGCTCTTTAGGTGACAGGGGGCAAGGCTATGGCTACACCTTC. Amino acid sequence: CASSSLGDRGQGYGYTF.

This chain uses TRBV6-2 or TRBV6-3 with TRBJ2-5; 9 bases map to TRBD2. Losses at the gene ends were 4 bases for V and 3 bases for J; bases not matched to a gene: 6. This CDR3 is 15 amino acids long. Germline CDR1 is MNHEY and CDR2 is SVGEGT. The CDR3 nucleotides are TGTGCCAGCAGTTTAGCGGGGGCTTGGGAAGAGACCCAGTACTTC. The encoded protein is CASSLAGAWEETQYF.

This clone appeared a single time. This rearrangement joins TRBV29-1 to TRBJ2-2, with no clear D. CDR1 is SQVTM and CDR2 is ANQGSEA in the germline V gene. CDR3 length: 11 amino acids. Trimming pared 6 bases from V and 4 bases from J, leaving 6 bases between. CDR3 region: CSVTSTGELFF. The DNA of the CDR3 is TGCAGCGTAACATCCACCGGGGAGCTGTTTTTT.

This chain links TRBV10-3 with TRBJ1-1; TRBD1 agrees at 10 bases. V gave up 8 bases and J gave up 4 bases; unmatched junction bases: 13. Germline V gene lookup returns CDR1 ENHRY and CDR2 SYGVKD. The length of the CDR3 is 16 residues. In DNA, the CDR3 is TGTGCCATCGGACCCACGGGGACAGGGGAGACCACTGAAGCTTTCTTT. As protein: CAIGPTGTGETTEAFF.

The chain combines TRBV6-5 with TRBJ2-7, with 11 bases that match TRBD2. The germline V gene has CDR1 MNHEY and CDR2 SVGAGI. The CDR3 length is 15 residues. V shed 7 bases and J 3 bases; nucleotides not matched to a gene: 8. CDR3 DNA sequence: TGTGCCAGCATTTCGACTAGCGGGAACTTCTACGAGCAGTACTTC. Amino acids: CASISTSGNFYEQYF.

The CDR3 here is CASRERAVGGNGYTF. The CDR3 DNA is TGCGCCAGCAGGGAAAGAGCCGTCGGGGGGAATGGCTACACCTTC. The V call is TRBV4-1, the J call TRBJ1-2; tentative D call: TRBD1 (5 bases). Trimming shortened V by 6 bases and J by 6 bases, and 20 bases separated the two germline ends. The V gene's germline CDR1 is MGHRA and CDR2 YSYEKL. The CDR3 is 15 amino acids.

The chain couples TRBV27 to TRBJ1-2; D not resolved. There are 15 residues in the CDR3. Germline loops: CDR1 MNHEY, CDR2 SMNVEV (reference sequence). V was pared by 6 bases and J by 7 bases, with 21 bases between. CDR3 residues: CASSSSAGPSSGYTF. The CDR3 DNA reads as TGTGCCAGCAGCTCGTCCGCAGGCCCTTCGTCTGGCTACACCTTC.

The chain uses TRBV19 and TRBJ1-6; TRBD1 matches 9 bases. The CDR3 sequence is 16 residues long. Germline CDR1 LNHDA, CDR2 SQIVND (reference sequence). The V gene end was trimmed by 4 bases and the J gene end by 8 bases; junction bases not matched to a gene: 9. The CDR3 nucleotides are TGTGCCAGTAGTAGACGGGACAGGGTAATTGATTCACCCCTCCACTTT. The encoded protein is CASSRRDRVIDSPLHF.

This rearrangement joins TRBV7-2 to TRBJ2-7, with D perhaps matching TRBD1 (5 bases). V lost 1 base and J lost 0, with 16 bases in between. CDR3 length equals 17 residues. CDR1 SGHTA and CDR2 FQGNSA come from the germline V gene. The CDR3 loop is CASSLVLGGAVSYEQYF. The CDR3 region has the DNA TGTGCCAGCAGCTTAGTTCTTGGTGGGGCCGTCTCCTACGAGCAGTACTTC.

The gene calls are TRBV24-1 and TRBJ2-6; D is uncertain. This CDR3 contains 13 residues. CDR1 and CDR2 (germline): KGHDR, SFDVKD. Trimming removed 6 bases at V and 1 base at J, with 3 bases between. CDR3: CATSTSGANVLTF. The DNA for the CDR3 is TGTGCCACCAGTACTTCTGGGGCCAACGTCCTGACTTTC.

The chain joins TRBV28 to TRBJ2-1; 10 nucleotides match TRBD2. The CDR3 extends over 14 amino acids. Germline trimming cut 5 bases from V and 4 bases from J; bases unmatched to any gene: 2. Germline V gene sequence: CDR1 MDHEN, CDR2 SYDVKM. The CDR3 DNA follows: TGTGCCAGCAGTGTTAGCGGGAGGTACAATGAGCAGTTCTTC. This sequence encodes CASSVSGRYNEQFF.

The genes are TRBV14 and TRBJ2-4; TRBD1 aligns across 10 bases. Germline CDR1 reads SGHDN; CDR2 reads FVKESK. The V and J ends lost 3 bases and 6 bases, in that order; junction bases with no gene match: 14. The CDR3 has 18 amino acids. CDR3 nucleotides: TGTGCCAGCAGCCACCTGACAGGGGGCGGCCCCGACGGAAACATTCAGTACTTC. Residues: CASSHLTGGGPDGNIQYF. Variable domain in full (rest from reference TRBV14 and TRBJ2-4): EAGVTQFPSHSVIEKGQTVTLRCDPISGHDNLYWYRRVMGKEIKFLLHFVKESKQDESGMPNNRFLAERTGGTYSTLKVQPAELEDSGVYFCASSHLTGGGPDGNIQYFGAGTRLSVL.

As regards this clone: Other DNA sequences from this sample encode an identical CDR3 as well. This chain links TRBV7-2 with TRBJ1-4; D might be TRBD1 (6 bases). There are 14 residues in the CDR3. CDR1 SGHTA and CDR2 FQGNSA come from the germline V gene. Trimming shortened V by 3 bases and J by 8 bases, and 13 bases separated the two germline ends. The CDR3 reads CASSFQGSGEKLFF. The CDR3 coding sequence is TGTGCCAGCAGCTTTCAGGGGAGCGGAGAAAAACTGTTTTTT.

The rearrangement joins TRBV10-3 to TRBJ1-2, with a weak D call TRBD1 (5 bases). CDR1 and CDR2 from the germline V gene are ENHRY and SYGVKD. The CDR3 has 14 residues. V lost 0 bases and J 7 bases, leaving 12 bases between the germline ends. CDR3 sequence reads: CAISESNTGLGYTF. The CDR3 region has the DNA TGTGCCATCAGTGAGTCGAACACAGGTCTTGGCTACACCTTC.

This chain connects TRBV11-2 to TRBJ2-7; a weak D match, TRBD1 (6 bases). Germline V gene lookup returns CDR1 SGHAT and CDR2 FQNNGV. The CDR3 runs to 16 residues. Trimming left V 5 bases short and J 2 bases short, with 19 bases between. CDR3 residues: CASSRGKWTRTYEQYF. Written as DNA, the CDR3 is TGTGCCAGCAGCAGGGGGAAATGGACAAGAACCTACGAGCAGTACTTC.